This entry features one T cell receptor beta chain sequence. These data come from a study of T cells expressing NK-cell markers. Study in general: With respect to HCMV, seven of the eight sequenced donors were seropositive, and one was seronegative.

This CDR3 has 17 residues. Looked up from germline, CDR1 is SGHRS and CDR2 is YFSETQ. 5'RACE template switching built TCR beta cDNA with unique molecular identifiers. TCRdb reprocessed the 5' RACE reads and keeps a single row for each CDR3 protein, giving no DNA. The sample table sets out over 350,000 distinct CDR3 sequences. This clonotype originated in a woman in her 50s in good health. The sequencing sample was made of blood T cells: a sorted CD56 or NKG2C T cell subset, CD4+ or CD8+ T cells, or bulk PBMC T cells (not recorded which). The V call is TRBV5-1, the J call TRBJ2-3; the D gene TCRdb calls, TRBD2, cannot be checked with no DNA. The CDR3 loop reads CASSLPPTSGRLDTQYF. Together with reference TRBV5-1 and TRBJ2-3, the CDR3 gives the full variable domain: KAGVTQTPRYLIKTRGQQVTLSCSPISGHRSVSWYQQTPGQGLQFLFEYFSETQRNKGNFPGRFSGRQFSNSRSEMNVSTLELGDSALYLCASSLPPTSGRLDTQYFGPGTRLTVL.